This entry features one TCR beta chain sequence. What it binds is unknown. The data were obtained in a study of a mutant IDH1 vaccine in newly diagnosed glioma. About the research overall: Each patient was administered eight vaccinations, scheduled in weeks 1, 3, 5, 7, 11, 15, 19 and 23. The treated population exhibited a male proportion of roughly 62%, a female proportion of about 38%, and a mean age of roughly 41 years. Vaccines were begun 4-6 weeks after radiotherapy alone, or with temozolomide cycles.

Stated time point: week 23, last vaccination. Doses consisted of 300 ug of mutant IDH1 20-mer peptide each, paired with topical imiquimod. Some clones are missing from TCRdb's copy, which holds only in-frame ones; the method was immunoSEQ multiplex PCR. The sample records 35,000 to 40,000 clones, roughly 76% being singletons. Study-wide results and caveats: Pseudoprogression showed no apparent link to changes in top peripheral T cell clonotypes.

CDR1 and CDR2 from the germline V gene are LNHDA and SQIVND (reference sequence). V was pared by 3 bases and J by 1 base, with 8 bases of the junction left unmatched. The CDR3 is 16 amino acids. This material consisted of PBMCs, taken from a glioma patient whose treatment included an IDH1 peptide vaccine. The chain employs TRBV19 and TRBJ1-1, with 7 bases aligning to TRBD1. This TCR derives from a man aged 40-49 years with glioma. DNA for the CDR3: TGTGCCAGTAGTATTACGACTGGGACAGCGAACACTGAAGCTTTCTTT. This gives the protein CASSITTGTANTEAFF. The variable domain in full, with the rest retrieved from reference TRBV19 and TRBJ1-1, is DGGITQSPKYLFRKEGQNVTLSCEQNLNHDAMYWYRQDPGQGLRLIYYSQIVNDFQKGDIAEGYSVSREKKESFPLTVTSAQKNPTAFYLCASSITTGTANTEAFFGQGTRLTVV.